A single sample is the source of the 12 T cell receptor beta chains below, sequenced in a study of naive and memory T cell subsets. An equimolar mix of two oligonucleotides served as the beta constant-region primer for TRBC1 and TRBC2. MiXCR was run by TCRdb on the UMI-ligation and nested PCR reads, yielding one entry per CDR3 protein. The sample has 120,000 to 150,000 distinct CDR3 sequences, about 18% seen once. Sequenced material: naive CD4+ T cells from blood. The receptors were gathered from a human donor in good health.

This clonotype occurred a few times. J is TRBJ2-1 and V is TRBV7-2; 8 nucleotides line up with TRBD2. Germline V CDR1 and CDR2: SGHTA, FQGNSA. This CDR3 is 15 amino acids long. The V gene end was trimmed by 5 bases and the J gene end by 9 bases; junction bases not matched to a gene: 12. The CDR3 here is CASSKLSGLGREQFF. The DNA for the CDR3 is TGTGCCAGCAGCAAACTATCGGGACTAGGGCGTGAGCAGTTCTTC.

This clonotype was seen only a few times. The rearrangement uses TRBV7-9 and TRBJ1-1, with D maybe TRBD1 (6 bases). The CDR3 loop spans 11 amino acids. Germline-derived CDR1 and CDR2 are SEHNR and FQNEAQ (reference sequence). Deletions cut 2 bases from V and 11 bases from J, with 9 bases between. The CDR3 bases are TGTGCCAGCAGCTTATATCAGGGGGCTTTCTTT. It specifies CASSLYQGAFF. Full variable domain (outside the CDR3, taken from reference TRBV7-9 and TRBJ1-1): DTGVSQNPRHKITKRGQNVTFRCDPISEHNRLYWYRQTLGQGPEFLTYFQNEAQLEKSRLLSDRFSAERPKGSFSTLEIQRTEQGDSAMYLCASSLYQGAFFGQGTRLTVV.

The V gene is TRBV5-1, the J gene TRBJ2-2; 7 positions match TRBD1. This CDR3 region has 18 residues. The V gene's germline CDR1 is SGHRS and CDR2 YFSETQ. V lost 4 bases and J lost 6; bases outside the gene matches: 18. CDR3: CASSQRTPSTGFAGELFF. For the CDR3, the DNA is TGCGCCAGCAGCCAACGAACTCCATCGACAGGGTTCGCCGGGGAGCTGTTTTTT. Full variable domain (rest looked up from reference TRBV5-1 and TRBJ2-2): KAGVTQTPRYLIKTRGQQVTLSCSPISGHRSVSWYQQTPGQGLQFLFEYFSETQRNKGNFPGRFSGRQFSNSRSEMNVSTLELGDSALYLCASSQRTPSTGFAGELFFGEGSRLTVL.

This clonotype was found a few times. The V and J genes are TRBV28 and TRBJ2-3; D ambiguous. Germline CDR1 and CDR2: MDHEN and SYDVKM. The V gene lost 7 bases and the J gene lost 2 bases, with 10 bases spanning the gap. The CDR3 consists of 13 residues. CDR3 DNA: TGTGCCAGCACCAGCCCACCCACAGATACGCAGTATTTT. Translated, it gives CASTSPPTDTQYF.

The chain carries TRBV4-3 and TRBJ2-7, with no clear D. Trimming cost V 0 bases and J 2 bases, with 11 bases left between them. This CDR3 is built from 15 residues. Germline V lookup: CDR1 LGHNA, CDR2 YSLEER. DNA of the CDR3: TGCGCCAGCAGCCAAGACTTGCGCCCTGCCTACGAGCAGTACTTC. It encodes CASSQDLRPAYEQYF.

This clonotype was seen ten or more times. This chain links TRBV5-1 with TRBJ2-7; TRBD2 matches 9 bases. CDR1 is SGHRS, CDR2 YFSETQ, per germline. The junction had 2 bases not matched to a gene; V was cut back by 0 bases and J by 1 base. The CDR3 is 15 amino acids. The CDR3 loop is CASSLGLAGSYEQYF. DNA for the CDR3: TGCGCCAGCAGCTTGGGTCTAGCGGGGTCCTACGAGCAGTACTTC. The full variable domain, in which reference TRBV5-1 and TRBJ2-7 provide the parts outside the CDR3, is KAGVTQTPRYLIKTRGQQVTLSCSPISGHRSVSWYQQTPGQGLQFLFEYFSETQRNKGNFPGRFSGRQFSNSRSEMNVSTLELGDSALYLCASSLGLAGSYEQYFGPGTRLTVT.

In DNA, the CDR3 is TGTGCCTCACGGCGGGGGGAGGGCTACAATGAGCAGTTCTTC. Amino acid sequence: CASRRGEGYNEQFF. The V call is TRBV6-6, the J call TRBJ2-1; 8 bases match TRBD2. The germline gives CDR1 MNHNY, CDR2 SVGAGI (reference sequence). The CDR3 runs to 14 residues. V gave up 11 bases and J gave up 3 bases; unmatched junction bases: 9.

This clonotype showed up just a few times. The V gene is TRBV25-1, the J gene TRBJ2-3; maybe TRBD1 (5 bases). The CDR3 contains 14 residues. CDR1 MGHDK and CDR2 SYGVNS come from the germline V gene. The V end lost 1 base, the J end lost 8 bases, and 13 bases lay between the germline ends. The CDR3 loop reads CASSESGNLGTQYF. The CDR3 bases are TGTGCCAGCAGTGAATCAGGGAATCTAGGTACGCAGTATTTT.

This clonotype was picked up a small number of times. This sequence joins TRBV20-1 and TRBJ1-2; weak D call: TRBD1 (5 bases). This CDR3 has 13 amino acids. The ends were cut back, 7 bases at V and 2 bases at J, with 14 bases in the middle. Germline CDR1 DFQATT, CDR2 SNEGSKA (reference sequence). The CDR3: CSVSQGGNYGYTF. In nucleotides, the CDR3 is TGCAGTGTCAGTCAGGGAGGGAACTATGGCTACACCTTC.

The V and J genes are TRBV6-6 and TRBJ2-7; 7 nucleotides agree with TRBD2. V trimming: 6 bases; J trimming: 6 bases; junction bases outside the gene matches: 14. Germline assignment: CDR1 MNHNY and CDR2 SVGAGI (reference sequence). The CDR3 spans 15 residues. This chain's CDR3 is CASSRGGRDQLEQYF. CDR3 in DNA: TGTGCCAGCAGCCGCGGGGGAAGGGACCAACTCGAGCAGTACTTC.

The chain is built from TRBV21-1 and TRBJ2-7; the table's TRBD1 call for D was not verified on the DNA. TRBV21-1 is deemed a pseudogene. This CDR3 comprises 17 residues. In nucleotides, the CDR3 is TGTGCCAGCAGCAAACAGGGATGCCGGGACAGAGGCTACGAGCAGTACTTC. It specifies CASSKQGCRDRGYEQYF.

This clonotype turned up a few times. The chain employs TRBV28 and TRBJ2-7, with D possibly TRBD2 on 5 matching bases. CDR1 MDHEN and CDR2 SYDVKM come from the germline V gene. Trimming cost V 2 bases and J 4 bases, with 6 bases left between them. The CDR3 is 12 amino acids. This chain's CDR3 is CASSLTRYEQYF. CDR3 bases: TGTGCCAGCAGTTTAACTAGGTACGAGCAGTACTTC.